This TCR beta chain emerged from a study of T cells generated in artificial thymic organoids (TCRdb year 2017). As for the study more broadly: In some experiments, thymic T cells were further FACS-purified to deplete CD4 immature single positive or double positive precursors. The TCR alpha and beta CDR3 repertoires of CD8 single positive T cells derived from in vitro artificial thymic organoids were compared with those of thymic and peripheral blood naive CD8 T cells. The displayed repertoire sequencing data were described as being representative of three independent experiments. Beyond this particular receptor, the publication reports: CD8 single positive T cells derived from organoids showed physiological TCR clonotype diversity comparable to the diversity seen in thymic and blood naive CD8 T cells.

Concerning this clonotype itself: The clone's antigen remains unknown. The junction shows a germline mismatch at one end, possibly a read error.

TCRalpha and TCRbeta libraries were amplified in separate semi-nested PCR reactions using Advantage 2 and reverse primers located in the TRAC or TRBC constant regions. The amount of total RNA used for first-strand cDNA synthesis ranged from roughly 3.5 to 550 ng. The TCR cDNA libraries were generated by 5'-RACE using the SMARTer PCR cDNA Synthesis kit, with a poly-dT primer driving first-strand synthesis. Semi-nested constant-region reverse primers carried 5-nucleotide sample-specific barcodes, and products were cleaned with the Zymo DNA Clean and Concentrator-5 kit. As many as ten barcoded samples were combined into a pool, ligated to Illumina adaptors, and sequenced on an Illumina MiSeq as 2 x 150 bp paired-end reads. The authors' analysis ran thus. Demultiplexed reads were aligned with BLAT to a custom library of all human TRAV, TRAJ, TRBV, TRBD and TRBJ combinations from IMGT. The best BLAT hits were picked using pslCDnaFilter (-maxAligns=1, -ignoreIntrons), and custom Perl scripts were used to calculate clonotype frequencies. TCRdb trimmed the raw reads at Q25, called clones with MiXCR and kept productive beta chains. Rows are combined by CDR3 protein, so each entry shows the most common genes and DNA. The V and J calls here are based on TCRdb, not the publication. The sample data list around 9,300 distinct CDR3 sequences, and around 17% of these were observed just once. Of the sample, 1.4% falls within the top ten clones.

Primary CD8+ T cells were enriched with magnetic beads using the Miltenyi CD8+ T cell Isolation Kit. Prior to RNA extraction, CD3+TCRalphabeta+CD8 single positive T cells from organoids and thymus were isolated by FACS sorting. Total RNA was purified from approximately 40,000 to 200,000 sorted cells per sample with the RNeasy Micro kit, and quality checked on an Agilent RNA 6000 Nano chip. Thymic fragments were dissected, disrupted by pipetting and filtered through a 70 um strainer so that thymocytes were released. The source is a human donor who gave cord blood stem cells for thymic organoid culture, a cardiac surgery patient who gave postnatal thymus, or a blood donor (not recorded which). The specimen sequenced was naive CD8+ T cells from the thymus. In the paper's terms, the cell subset or site label means: CD3+TCRalphabeta+CD8SP T cells; for blood, CD45RO-CCR7+ naive CD8+ T cells.

The sequence in DNA is TGTGCCAACAGCCAGGGGCTAGCGGGAGTATGGTATGAGCAGTTCTTC. Translated, it gives CANSQGLAGVWYEQFF. Recombination linked TRBV3-1 to TRBJ2-1, and 10 junction bases match TRBD2. Per the germline V gene (reference sequence), LGHDT is the CDR1 and YNNKEL is the CDR2. From its cysteine to its phenylalanine, the CDR3 spans 16 amino acids. Only the CDR3 portion is preserved as DNA: 48 bases, with reading frame beginning at the first base.